The 19 T cell receptor beta chains below come from one sample, sequenced in a study of beta chain features in type 1 diabetes. The isolated RNA, all of it, was reverse transcribed, so expressed TCRB transcripts were what got sequenced. Generated by immunoSEQ multiplex PCR, the TCRdb table keeps only in-frame clones and is missing some. Found here are around 710,000 clones, 12% of them singletons; the top ten hold about 0.11%. Study-level findings and limits: All four CD4+ subsets from Type 1 diabetes patients carried moderately but significantly shorter TCRB CDR3s.

Which antigens these TCRs recognize remains unknown. The specimen was naive CD4+ T cells from blood. Receptor source: a man aged 30-40 years with type 1 diabetes.

The chain uses TRBV11-2 and TRBJ2-4, with TRBD2 matching 10 bases. Germline trimming cut 5 bases from V and 6 bases from J; bases unmatched to any gene: 7. Germline V lookup: CDR1 SGHAT, CDR2 FQNNGV. The CDR3 loop spans 15 amino acids. The CDR3 loop is CASSRGGLAVNIQYF. The CDR3 coding sequence is TGTGCCAGCAGCCGCGGCGGACTAGCGGTAAACATTCAGTACTTC.

This clone was seen a handful of times. The chain recombines TRBV29-1 with TRBJ1-4; D ambiguous. V lost 6 bases and J 2 bases, leaving 16 bases between the germline ends. The germline V gene has CDR1 SQVTM and CDR2 ANQGSEA. The CDR3 totals 15 residues. The CDR3 coding sequence is TGCAGCGTCGCAAACGGGGTTGGGACTAATGAAAAACTGTTTTTT. Translating gives CSVANGVGTNEKLFF.

This clone occurred a few times. This chain links TRBV11-3 with TRBJ2-1, with 8 bases matching TRBD2. Germline CDR1 is SGHNT and CDR2 is YENEEA. J lost 6 bases, V lost 1 base, and 11 bases had no gene match. This CDR3 has 17 residues. The CDR3 DNA follows: TGTGCCAGCAGCTTAGCCGGGGGGGGCCCCACAGGCAATGAGCAGTTCTTC. Protein sequence: CASSLAGGGPTGNEQFF.

The chain combines TRBV7-9 with TRBJ1-1; 7 bases align to TRBD1. Trimming cost V 5 bases and J 4 bases; bases outside gene matches: 19. Germline V gene data show CDR1 as SEHNR and CDR2 as FQNEAQ (reference sequence). The CDR3 contains 18 residues. This chain's CDR3 is CASSPMGQGESRSTEAFF. The CDR3 nucleotides are TGTGCCAGCAGCCCGATGGGGCAGGGGGAATCAAGGAGCACTGAAGCTTTCTTT.

The rearrangement uses TRBV7-9 and TRBJ1-1; tentative D call: TRBD1 (5 bases). The CDR3 runs to 18 residues. Trimming stripped 11 bases from V and 1 base from J, with 29 bases between. Germline CDR1 is SEHNR and CDR2 is FQNEAQ (reference sequence). The DNA of the CDR3 is TGTGCCTCCCAGCCCTTTCCGGGACTCCGAAGGGAGAACACTGAAGCTTTCTTT. Translating it yields CASQPFPGLRRENTEAFF.

This clone was counted only a few times. The chain employs TRBV29-1 and TRBJ2-6; no firm D call. Germline V gives CDR1 SQVTM, CDR2 ANQGSEA. V was shortened by 1 base and J by 4 bases, with 5 bases between the two germline ends. CDR3 length: 13 residues. In DNA form, the CDR3 reads TGCAGCGTTGAAGGGGTAGGGGCCAACGTCCTGACTTTC. It encodes CSVEGVGANVLTF.

The chain combines TRBV5-1 with TRBJ1-3; the D is unclear. Trimming took 3 bases from V and 5 from J, leaving 18 bases between them. This CDR3 comprises 16 residues. The germline V gene has CDR1 SGHRS and CDR2 YFSETQ. DNA of the CDR3: TGCGCCAGCAGCTCTTCGTACAGCGGGAGAAGAAACACCATATATTTT. Its translation: CASSSSYSGRRNTIYF.

This clone occurred a few times. This chain links TRBV6-8 with TRBJ2-4, with D uncertain. The germline V and J ends were trimmed by 8 bases and 3 bases, with 8 bases remaining between them. This CDR3 spans 12 amino acids. Germline V gene sequence: CDR1 MNHGY, CDR2 SAAAGT. CDR3 nucleotides: TGTGCCAGCGAGGCGAGCAAAAACATTCAGTACTTC. Translating it yields CASEASKNIQYF.

The V gene is TRBV13, the J gene TRBJ1-6, with D perhaps matching TRBD1 (6 bases). The CDR3 has 19 amino acids. V was clipped by 5 bases and J by 0 bases, with 20 bases between them. Germline CDR1 is PRHDT and CDR2 is FYEKMQ (reference sequence). The CDR3 loop is CASSHRATSYSSYNSPLHF. CDR3 in DNA: TGTGCCAGCAGCCACAGGGCTACTTCCTATAGCTCCTATAATTCACCCCTCCACTTT.

The rearrangement links TRBV28 to TRBJ2-6; D is unclear. Trimming took off 2 bases at V and 4 bases at J, with 9 bases between the two ends. The CDR3 sequence is 15 residues long. Germline-derived CDR1 and CDR2 are MDHEN and SYDVKM. CDR3 amino acids: CASSLTGHGANVLTF. The CDR3 region has the DNA TGTGCCAGCAGTTTAACCGGGCACGGGGCCAACGTCCTGACTTTC.

This clone has only a few counts. The chain couples TRBV7-2 to TRBJ2-2; tentative D call: TRBD1 (6 bases). Looked up from germline, CDR1 is SGHTA and CDR2 is FQGNSA. This CDR3 has 13 amino acids. Trimming removed 9 bases at V and 5 bases at J, with 13 bases between. In DNA, the CDR3 is TGTGCCAGTCCCTCGAGGGGGACCGGGGAGCTGTTTTTT. Protein: CASPSRGTGELFF.

CDR3 sequence: CASSGSGGNQPQHF. The DNA for the CDR3 is TGTGCCAGTAGTGGATCAGGGGGAAATCAGCCCCAGCATTTT. The rearrangement uses TRBV19 and TRBJ1-5, with 7 bases matching TRBD1. Trimming at V came to 5 bases and at J to 4 bases, leaving 5 bases not matched to a gene. The CDR3 is made up of 14 amino acids. The germline gives CDR1 LNHDA, CDR2 SQIVND (reference sequence).

The rearrangement links TRBV9 to TRBJ1-4; 8 positions match TRBD1. Germline lookup yields CDR1 SGDLS and CDR2 YYNGEE. J lost 8 bases, V lost 4 bases, and 4 bases had no gene match. This CDR3 has 13 amino acids. CDR3 region: CASSSRTGEKLFF. In nucleotides, the CDR3 is TGTGCCAGCAGCTCCCGGACAGGGGAAAAACTGTTTTTT.

This clone was counted between two and nine times. The rearrangement uses TRBV6-5 and TRBJ1-2, with 7 bases aligning to TRBD1. V shed 2 bases, J shed 5 bases, and the junction held 8 bases outside the gene matches. This CDR3 has 15 residues. Germline values: CDR1 MNHEY, CDR2 SVGAGI. The CDR3 region has the DNA TGTGCCAGCAGTTACAAGCAGGGGGTTGGGTATGGCTACACCTTC. Protein: CASSYKQGVGYGYTF.

Only a few counts were recorded for this clone. This specimen includes other DNA sequences encoding the same CDR3. The chain uses TRBV29-1 and TRBJ2-7; maybe TRBD1 (6 bases). The CDR3 is 12 residues long. Germline CDR1 reads SQVTM; CDR2 reads ANQGSEA. V was clipped by 4 bases and J by 2 bases, with 9 bases between them. The CDR3 reads CSVAGVPYEQYF. As DNA, the CDR3 is TGCAGCGTTGCAGGGGTCCCCTACGAGCAGTACTTC.

The sample holds a few counts of this clone. V gene TRBV9 combines with J gene TRBJ1-2, with D unclear. This CDR3 region has 14 residues. Trimming left V 6 bases short and J 7 bases short, with 19 bases between. Germline V gene sequence: CDR1 SGDLS, CDR2 YYNGEE. CDR3 DNA: TGTGCCAGCAACTCCGAGGTGGGCCCCAGTGGCTACACCTTC. Its protein is CASNSEVGPSGYTF.

This clone was observed a handful of times. V is TRBV11-2 and J is TRBJ2-5; 11 bases are a match to TRBD2. With V trimmed by 5 bases and J by 5 bases, 4 bases remained unmatched. The CDR3 contains 14 residues. Germline V lookup: CDR1 SGHAT, CDR2 FQNNGV. The CDR3 DNA is TGTGCCAGCAGCAAAGTAGCGGGAGGGGAGACCCAGTACTTC. It codes for CASSKVAGGETQYF.

A few counts support this clone. CDR3 nucleotide sequence: TGTGCCAGCAGTGAAGTGAGGACACAAAACGGCTACGAGCAGTACTTC. Protein: CASSEVRTQNGYEQYF. The chain has TRBV6-1 and TRBJ2-7; possibly TRBD1 for D (5 bases). The V end was cut by 1 base, the J end by 3 bases, with 16 bases between. The CDR3 runs 16 residues. Germline V CDR1 and CDR2: MNHNS, SASEGT.

The genes are TRBV6-5 and TRBJ2-7, with D unclear. CDR3 length: 14 amino acids. Germline assignment: CDR1 MNHEY and CDR2 SVGAGI. The V end lost 0 bases, the J end lost 1 base, and 7 bases lay between the germline ends. In DNA, the CDR3 is TGTGCCAGCAGTTACTCTGGGCCTTCCTACGAGCAGTACTTC. This encodes CASSYSGPSYEQYF.